The entry that follows covers one T cell receptor beta chain sequence. Its antigen remains unidentified. Base-call qualities are not available, and no considerably larger clone is one nucleotide away. The CDR3 contains 15 residues, cysteine and phenylalanine counted. Just the 45-base CDR3 DNA is kept, in frame starting at base 1. V is trimmed back by 5 bases and J by 8 bases, and the junction contains 14 bases that no gene match accounts for. CDR1 and CDR2 were assigned from the germline V gene as MNHEY and SVGAGI. The sample belongs to a study of blood T cell repertoires in COVID-19 (TCRdb year 2020). Looking at the study overall: Samples from collaborators originated in the United States, Italy and Spain and spanned both the acute and convalescent phases of COVID-19. The prospective study material was composed of cDNA or gDNA derived from T cells, B-cell-depleted T cells, or PBMCs. Deeply sampled blood TCRbeta repertoires from subjects exposed to, actively infected with, or recovered from COVID-19 were included in the dataset. The repertoires were made available in a free public database intended to serve as a resource for research on the immune response to SARS-CoV-2. Samples came from the ongoing ImmuneRACE study (first 160 participants) plus 1,254 subjects from 6 global collaborators. Sample metadata almost always included a de-identified subject ID, COVID-19 status, age in years and sex. HLA class I and class II types, where available, came from metadata supplied by the sample provider rather than from assay-based typing.

Each collaborating institution followed its own protocols to collect whole blood in K2EDTA tubes. For TCRbeta analysis, collaborators shipped samples as frozen whole blood, isolated PBMCs, or DNA extracted from either of those sample types. What the study reported, not specific to this receptor: Clinical and demographic metadata were provided uncurated, with the amount varying by source and participant.

TCRbeta CDR3 regions were amplified from genomic DNA by means of the immunoSEQ Assay, a bias-controlled multiplex PCR. Regarding the original processing steps: The number of nucleated cells in each sample was estimated by amplification of reference gene primers within the assay. To quantify the absolute abundance of each unique TCRbeta CDR3 rearrangement, sequence reads were collapsed and filtered. For each sample, productive Simpson clonality was calculated as the square root of Simpson's diversity index over productive rearrangements. Not all clones reach the TCRdb copy of this immuneACCESS table, which keeps in-frame sequences only. Checked studies attribute under half of the gap to unresolved V genes and leave the rest unexplained. V and J calls and clone size come straight from that table; D and trimming were deduced from the DNA. In all, the sample holds tens of thousands of clones, and about nine tenths of those were seen once. The ten largest clones take up roughly 15% of the sample.

The TCR sequence derives from a man aged 65-85 years with acute or convalescent COVID-19. Sequences were obtained from peripheral blood. In this chain, TRBV6-5 is recombined with TRBJ1-2, with 7 middle bases fitting TRBD1. The CDR3 region reads CASSPPEGRGRGYTF. The DNA is as follows: TGTGCCAGCAGTCCCCCCGAGGGCAGGGGGAGAGGCTACACCTTC.